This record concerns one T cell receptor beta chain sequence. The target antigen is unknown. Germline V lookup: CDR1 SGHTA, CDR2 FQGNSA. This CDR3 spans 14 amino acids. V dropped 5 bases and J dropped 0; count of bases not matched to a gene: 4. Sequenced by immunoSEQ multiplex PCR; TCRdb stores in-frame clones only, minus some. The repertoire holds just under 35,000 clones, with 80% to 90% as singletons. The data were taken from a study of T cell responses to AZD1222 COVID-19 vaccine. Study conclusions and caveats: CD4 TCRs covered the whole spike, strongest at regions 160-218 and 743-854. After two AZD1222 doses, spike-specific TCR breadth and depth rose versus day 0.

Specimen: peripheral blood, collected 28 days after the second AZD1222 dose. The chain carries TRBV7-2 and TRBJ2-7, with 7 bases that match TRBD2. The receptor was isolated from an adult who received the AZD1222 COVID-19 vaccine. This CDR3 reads CASSASGSSYEQYF. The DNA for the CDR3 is TGTGCCAGCAGCGCTAGCGGAAGCTCCTACGAGCAGTACTTC.